In its sample, the clone carrying this T cell receptor beta chain was seen a few times. Its antigen remains unknown. In the same sample, other DNA sequences code for this CDR3. CDR1 is SGHTA, CDR2 FQGNSA, per germline. CDR3 size: 12 residues. Trimming cost V 1 base and J 5 bases, with 5 bases left between them. The data were obtained in a study of shared clonotypes between healthy human individuals. Study in general: The study enrolled a couple of women and three men aged 18 to 49.

It was at deep level that the assay was run. Around 32,000 T cell genomes, or around 300 ng DNA, went into unsorted PBMC replicate PCRs. Here immunoSEQ multiplex PCR was the method, and the copy in TCRdb shows in-frame clones only, minus some. The top ten clones hold approximately 13% of a sample with about 510,000 clones, about 80% of them seen once. General study points: Measured sharing among donors was expected to vary with sequencing depth.

This chain connects TRBV7-2 to TRBJ2-5; no clear D gene. The receptor's source is a woman aged 40 to 55 in good health. Some clones in this sample may be carry-over from other donors' samples. The sequencing input was PBMCs. Here the CDR3 reads CASSLGVETQYF. Here the CDR3 DNA reads TGTGCCAGCAGCTTAGGTGTCGAGACCCAGTACTTC.